This TCR beta chain is from a study of T cell responses to AZD1222 COVID-19 vaccine. Regarding the study as a whole: Donors were mostly white British, more females; clonal diversity possibly underestimated. Baseline serology detected seropositivity in only five or six AZD1222 recipients.

This clone has a count of ten or more. What it binds is not known. Some clones are missing from TCRdb's copy, which holds only in-frame ones; the method was immunoSEQ multiplex PCR. The repertoire has 170,000 or so clones, approximately 93% of them found once; the top ten carry over 0.7%. Looked up from germline, CDR1 is LNHNV and CDR2 is YYDKDF (reference sequence). This CDR3 has 16 residues. J lost 6 bases, V lost 4 bases, and 11 bases had no gene match. The rearrangement uses TRBV15 and TRBJ2-2; 7 bases are shared with TRBD1. The specimen was peripheral blood, collected on day 0 of AZD1222 vaccination. The source is an adult in good health. In DNA form, the CDR3 reads TGTGCCACCAGCACGCAAACGAGGGACAGCTCCGGGGAGCTGTTTTTT. Translating gives CATSTQTRDSSGELFF.